Listed below are T cell receptor beta chains from one sample, sequenced in a study of cytomegalovirus exposure and HLA in healthy donors. The repertoire was sequenced with immunoSEQ multiplex PCR; TCRdb's copy has only in-frame clones and lacks some. The table includes some 160,000 clones, around three quarters detected once. The sequenced sample consisted of PBMCs. The receptors stem from a middle-aged man in good health and CMV-seropositive. The conserved cysteine and the conserved F or W are not part of the CDR3 here. Each record gives: V gene, clone size, CDR3 protein. Clone size is stated in some rows and not others, as once, few, many or a class when expanded.

TRBV19 . ASDRGTGSGGGNEQF
TRBV7-9 . ASSRDRLPNYGYT
TRBV7-6 . ASSLGSSGGTEAF
TRBV15 . ATSRDLDRAYGYT
TRBV4-1 . ASSLRSGAGGPQH
TRBV6-6 . ASSVQGPTGNTIY
TRBV6-5 . ASSYRGSKLF
TRBV11-2 . ASSLVEVDTQY
TRBV15 few ATSREDRPYEQY
TRBV7-6 . ASSQDTPLFNEQF
TRBV7-2 once ASSPGTLSSGNTIY
TRBV4-3 . ASSQEDSYNEQF
TRBV6-5 once ASSLDRGYGYT
TRBV7-3 . ASSPAPGGPYEQY
TRBV15 . ATSTVQGEGFEKLF
TRBV4-1 . ASSQDWDRVNEQF
TRBV11-3 . ASSLGLAGGGETQY
TRBV7-8 . ASSSQSTQY
TRBV7-9 . ASTSGTGTYEQY
TRBV18 . ASSLSSTNEKLF
TRBV5-4 once ASSRDSYLSHGYT
TRBV7-8 . ASSLTRGRNQPQH
TRBV6-5 few ASSRLGGRDTQY
TRBV5-1 . ASSLDGGPAYEQY
TRBV5-1 . ASSEQPGQGAHGYT
TRBV7-9 . ASSLSRGLGNTIY
TRBV29-1 . SVVPWDSTPYNEQF
TRBV5-1 . ASSQGQVTTGELF
TRBV5-1 . ASSLFEEQY
TRBV9 . ASSATGGVNTEAF